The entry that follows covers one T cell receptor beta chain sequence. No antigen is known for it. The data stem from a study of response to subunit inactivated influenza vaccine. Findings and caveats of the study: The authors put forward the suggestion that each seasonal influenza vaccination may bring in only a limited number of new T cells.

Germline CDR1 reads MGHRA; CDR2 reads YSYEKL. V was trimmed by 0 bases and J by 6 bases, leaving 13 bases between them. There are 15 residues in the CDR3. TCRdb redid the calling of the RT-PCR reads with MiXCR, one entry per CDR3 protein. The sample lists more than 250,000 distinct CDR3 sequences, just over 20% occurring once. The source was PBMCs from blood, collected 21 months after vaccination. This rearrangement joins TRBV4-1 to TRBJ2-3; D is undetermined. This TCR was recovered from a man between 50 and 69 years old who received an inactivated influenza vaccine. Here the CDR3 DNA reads TGCGCCAGCAGCCAAGATGGCGAGCCCGAGGATACGCAGTATTTT. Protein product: CASSQDGEPEDTQYF.